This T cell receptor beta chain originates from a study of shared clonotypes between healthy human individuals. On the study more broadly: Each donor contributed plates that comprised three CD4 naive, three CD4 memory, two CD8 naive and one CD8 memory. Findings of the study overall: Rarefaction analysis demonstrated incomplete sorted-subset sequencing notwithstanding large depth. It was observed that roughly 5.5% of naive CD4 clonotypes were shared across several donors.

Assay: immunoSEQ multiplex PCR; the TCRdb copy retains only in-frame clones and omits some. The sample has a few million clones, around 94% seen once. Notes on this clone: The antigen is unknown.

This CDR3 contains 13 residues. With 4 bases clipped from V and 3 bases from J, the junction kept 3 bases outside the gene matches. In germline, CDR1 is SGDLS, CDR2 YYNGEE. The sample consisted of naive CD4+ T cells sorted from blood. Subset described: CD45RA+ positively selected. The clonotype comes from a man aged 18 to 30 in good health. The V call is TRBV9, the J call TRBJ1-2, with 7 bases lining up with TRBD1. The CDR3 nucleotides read TGTGCCAGCAGCAAGGGGGCTGACTATGGCTACACCTTC. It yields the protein CASSKGADYGYTF. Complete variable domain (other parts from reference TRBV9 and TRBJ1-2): DSGVTQTPKHLITATGQRVTLRCSPRSGDLSVYWYQQSLDQGLQFLIQYYNGEERAKGNILERFSAQQFPDLHSELNLSSLELGDSALYFCASSKGADYGYTFGSGTRLTVV.